This T cell receptor (beta chain) was sequenced for a study of cytomegalovirus exposure and HLA in healthy donors (dated by TCRdb to about 2017). General notes on the study: In an earlier analysis of fewer than 750 of the donors, 276 Gb of sequence data and 117 million unique TCR beta sequences from about 190 million T cells were reported. An early release covering over 500 HLA-typed donors comprised roughly 300 gigabases of sequencing data and around 85 million unique TCR sequences. Of the roughly 420 genotyped donors, less than 90% were placed in the genetic ancestry cluster associated with self-reported Caucasian donors. The study was designed to test whether signatures of past pathogen exposure could be identified by cataloging public T cell receptors. The T cell repertoires of 700 or so subjects were profiled by immunosequencing and related to cytomegalovirus serostatus. Along with the approximately 670-subject first cohort, a separate validation cohort of around 110 different subjects was used. The study combined high-throughput TCR immunosequencing, statistical association of individual TCRs with disease status, and machine learning to predict cytomegalovirus infection status. In a later analysis, previously published TCR beta repertoires from hundreds of donors were re-analyzed and high-resolution HLA genotyping was added so that TCR occurrence patterns could be studied. Rather than using new phenotypic data, the later analysis identified candidate immune exposures from TCR beta sequences and from how often those sequences occurred across donors. An earlier analysis of 500 to 650 of the donors applied high-throughput TCR beta sequencing to assess whether each TCR beta V gene segment acted as functional or pseudogenic. Donor age, sex, ethnicity and CMV serostatus were compiled alongside the repertoire data. A later genetic analysis took genome-wide SNP genotypes for about 65% of the roughly 670 donors and used that subset as a discovery cohort. All discovery cohort repertoires had been generated on a single sequencing platform. HLA typing included class I and class II loci at four-digit resolution. The number of donors typed differed by locus, with 629-630 for A, B, C, DRB1 and DQB1, roughly 520 for DQA1, nearly 610 for DPA1, and around 460 for DPB1. Because of strong linkage in the cohort, four to six DR-DQ haplotypes were treated as single units for association and clustering. Among about 370 genotyped donors of the cohort, an average of roughly 230,000 unique TCR beta nucleotide sequences was sequenced per donor, of which approximately 18% were non-productive.

With respect to this clone: The clone's antigen remains unknown. No qualities accompany the bases; no much larger clone lies one base away.

Libraries were constructed by the immunoSEQ multiplex PCR assay. A mixture of 60 forward primers for TCR Vbeta segments and 13 reverse primers for TCR Jbeta segments was used in the multiplex PCR. The CDR3 region of rearranged TCR beta genes was amplified from genomic DNA with a multiplex PCR assay. Amplified TCR beta libraries were sequenced as 87-base-pair reads on the Illumina HiSeq System. In the original analysis: A later analysis counted about 76 million unique TCR beta chains across the 666 repertoires, and 9.5 million to 11 million of these chains were shared by at least two donors. Raw reads were error-corrected and collapsed into unique sequences by a nearest-neighbor algorithm in which closely related sequences were merged to remove PCR and sequencing errors. CDR3 sequences were aligned to IMGT reference sequences to assign V, D and J gene segments. For a sequence to be retained, a match of at least six nucleotides was required to both a V gene segment and a J gene segment. Rearrangements were called productive when the CDR3 lacked stop codons and stayed in frame with V and J; all others were non-productive. CDR3 was defined according to IMGT convention as the region running from the second conserved V-encoded cysteine to the conserved J-encoded phenylalanine. The earlier analysis of fewer than 750 of the donors excluded sequences that lacked an unambiguous match to a single V gene segment. In an earlier analysis of roughly 500 of the donors, V segments were called functional above 56.7% productive rearrangements and were called segregating when the between-donor standard deviation exceeded 5%. A statistical classification framework was developed to diagnose cytomegalovirus status using the catalog of TCR beta chain sequences. A later analysis assigned V and J genes by comparing TCR nucleotide sequences with IMGT/GENE-DB human TR gene sequences. In a later analysis, CDR3 sequences and most-parsimonious VDJ recombination scenarios were assigned using the TCRdist pipeline. In a later analysis, each TCR beta chain was defined by its CDR3 amino acid sequence together with its V-gene family, and reads lacking a unique V-gene family were excluded. A later analysis removed 592 highly shared, low-generation-probability nucleotide sequences to deal with suspected cross-contamination and a sequencing artifact. For each public chain, a later analysis derived a clonal expansion index from normalized ranks of inferred template counts within each repertoire. In a later analysis, generation probabilities were computed using a VDJ recombination model fitted to out-of-frame rearrangements, and the results were checked against IGoR. In a later analysis, hypergeometric tests were used to score TCR-TCR, TCR-HLA and TCR-CMV co-occurrence, with a repertoire-size bias correction applied to TCR pairs. To estimate false discovery rates, a later analysis permuted the HLA or CMV assignments 20 times. In a later analysis, co-occurring TCRs were grouped with DBSCAN, and TCRdist sequence similarity was added when clustering was performed within HLA-allele-positive subsets. Repertoires with fewer than 30,000 or more than 120,000 public chains, plus five repertoires with anomalous nucleotide sharing, were excluded from co-occurrence clustering. TCRdb retrieved this table from immuneACCESS and kept in-frame rearrangements only. Not all clones are present; in checked studies, unresolved V genes account for under half, and no reason is known for the remainder. Clone size and V and J calls were adopted from that table, with D and trimming inferred from the DNA. The sample yields roughly 110,000 clones; roughly three quarters were counted once. Of the sample, 3% falls within the top ten clones.

The cohort was made up of approximately 670 healthy bone marrow donors. Cohort members were all nominally healthy when sampled, although unrecorded immune exposures were likely present. The donor tested CMV seropositive, placing the donor among the approximately 290 seropositive members of the cohort. Each donor provided a peripheral blood sample, and peripheral blood mononuclear cells were used for TCR beta sequencing. The Qiagen DNeasy Blood Extraction Kit was used to extract genomic DNA from the blood cell samples. Cut back by 6 bases and 3 bases, the V and J ends lie 20 bases apart. The CDR3 numbers 16 residues from cysteine through phenylalanine. The retained sequence is limited to the CDR3, 48 bases, with the frame set at the first base. For CDR1 and CDR2, the germline V gene (reference sequence) lists SEHNR and FQNEAQ. What the authors observed across the whole study: Because counts were too low, approximately 15 rarely observed V segments, including chromosome 9 orphons, were excluded from the earlier analysis of some 590 of the donors. Most TCR sequences were observed very rarely across donors, whereas some public TCRs were present in many individuals. Linkage disequilibrium might explain the correlated functional status among segregating V segments, but an unknown experimental factor could not be ruled out. Broadly in line with IMGT annotations, most TCR beta V segments showed up in productive rearrangements about 87% or about 30% of the time in an earlier analysis of 587 of the donors. In a later genetic analysis, a missense DCLRE1C variant was associated with V-gene and J-gene trimming of TCR beta chains, and the association was replicated in an independent cohort. A later analysis found that most CMV-associated TCR beta chains appeared HLA-restricted, with HLA associations seemingly driven largely by CMV exposure. Strong co-occurrence of HLA alleles, especially DR and DQ, made assigning TCR associations to individual alleles difficult. The authors suggested that the approach could potentially be extended to other disease states and immunological phenotypes. A few of the identified cytomegalovirus-associated TCR beta chains were confirmed in vitro to be specific for cytomegalovirus antigens. A later analysis reported that several top co-occurrence clusters appeared linked to parvovirus B19, influenza, CMV and Epstein-Barr virus. A later genetic analysis reported fewer N-insertions in productive TCRs among donors in an Asian-associated ancestry cluster than the roughly 640-donor mean. A total of roughly 160 TCR beta chains were listed by the study as associated with cytomegalovirus. In a later analysis, over 15,000 TCR beta sequences were associated with specific HLA alleles at a false discovery rate of 0.05. For the cohort, immune exposure information was limited to CMV serostatus. A further reported finding was that TCR beta sequences accurately predicted the HLA-A and HLA-B alleles for most subjects in the first cohort. In a later analysis, the rate of TCR association differed among HLA loci, with DRB1 alleles having the most associated TCRs and HLA-C alleles having the fewest. Cytomegalovirus status was reported to be diagnosed by the classifier with high specificity and sensitivity in both the original and validation cohorts. Because the 87-base-pair reads could not distinguish some IMGT-functional V segments, including TRBV6-2 and TRBV6-3, those segments were excluded. Only TCR beta chains were sequenced in this cohort, and the absence of alpha or paired-chain data limited detectable features. Roughly uniform sequencing depth across donors was assumed in presence/absence analyses, although this assumption may not hold. Because HLA typing was missing for some donors at each locus, association tests included only the typed subset. In a later analysis, HLA-associated TCR beta chains were found to be more clonally expanded and to have lower generation probabilities than equally common non-associated chains. A cluster of highly shared sequence variants was judged likely to be a technical artifact of the sequencing pipeline.

The sample taken for sequencing was PBMCs. The chain is encoded by TRBV7-9 joined to TRBJ1-2; no confident D gene assignment can be made. This receptor was identified in a woman aged 18-29 years in good health and CMV-seropositive. CDR3 sequence: CASRLLYGEKDYGYTF. The DNA is TGTGCCAGCAGGCTATTGTACGGGGAAAAGGACTATGGCTACACCTTC.